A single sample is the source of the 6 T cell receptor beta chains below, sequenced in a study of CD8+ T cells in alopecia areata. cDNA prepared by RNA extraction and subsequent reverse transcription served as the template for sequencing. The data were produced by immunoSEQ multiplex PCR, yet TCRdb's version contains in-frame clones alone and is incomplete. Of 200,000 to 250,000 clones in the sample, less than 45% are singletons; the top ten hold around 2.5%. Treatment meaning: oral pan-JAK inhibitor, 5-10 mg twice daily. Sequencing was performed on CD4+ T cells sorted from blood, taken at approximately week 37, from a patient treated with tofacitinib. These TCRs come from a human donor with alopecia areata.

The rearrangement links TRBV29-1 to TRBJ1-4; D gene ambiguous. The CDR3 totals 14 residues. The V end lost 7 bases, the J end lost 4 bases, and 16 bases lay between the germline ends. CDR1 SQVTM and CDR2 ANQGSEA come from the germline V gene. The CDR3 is CSARLQSNNEKLFF. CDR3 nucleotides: TGCAGCGCACGCCTCCAAAGTAATAATGAAAAACTGTTTTTT.

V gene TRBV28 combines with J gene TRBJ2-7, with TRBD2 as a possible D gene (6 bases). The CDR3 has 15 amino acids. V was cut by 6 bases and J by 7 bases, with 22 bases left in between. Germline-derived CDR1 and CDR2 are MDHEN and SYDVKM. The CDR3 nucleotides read TGTGCCAGCAGCTCCTGGGGGGAAGACCGCGGGGAGCAGTACTTC. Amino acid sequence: CASSSWGEDRGEQYF.

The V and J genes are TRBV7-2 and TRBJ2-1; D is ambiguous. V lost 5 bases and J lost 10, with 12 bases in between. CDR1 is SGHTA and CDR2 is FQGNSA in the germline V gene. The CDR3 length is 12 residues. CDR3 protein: CASSKLAGEQFF. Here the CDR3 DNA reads TGTGCCAGCAGCAAATTAGCAGGCGAGCAGTTCTTC.

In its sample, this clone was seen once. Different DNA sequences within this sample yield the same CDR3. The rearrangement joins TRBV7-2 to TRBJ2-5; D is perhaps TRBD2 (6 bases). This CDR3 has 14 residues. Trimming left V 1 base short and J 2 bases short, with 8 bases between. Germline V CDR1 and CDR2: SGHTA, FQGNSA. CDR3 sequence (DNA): TGTGCCAGCAGCTTAGGGCGGGATCAAGAGACCCAGTACTTC. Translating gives CASSLGRDQETQYF.

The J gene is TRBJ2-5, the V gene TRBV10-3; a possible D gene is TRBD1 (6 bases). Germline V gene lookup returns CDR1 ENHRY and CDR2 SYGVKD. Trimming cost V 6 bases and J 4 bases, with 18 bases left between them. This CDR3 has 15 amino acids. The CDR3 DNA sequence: TGTGCCATCAGGATGACAGGAGAAGGAGGAGAGACCCAGTACTTC. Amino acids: CAIRMTGEGGETQYF.

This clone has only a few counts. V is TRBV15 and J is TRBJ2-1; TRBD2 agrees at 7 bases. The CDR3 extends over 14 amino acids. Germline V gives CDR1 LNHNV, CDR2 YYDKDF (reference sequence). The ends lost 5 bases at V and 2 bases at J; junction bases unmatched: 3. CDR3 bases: TGTGCCACCAGCTTCACTAGCGCCTACAATGAGCAGTTCTTC. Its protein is CATSFTSAYNEQFF.